The rows below give T cell receptor beta chains drawn from one sample of a study of blood T cell repertoires in COVID-19. This table comes from immunoSEQ multiplex PCR, and its TCRdb copy is limited to in-frame clones, with some not included. The sample has approximately 440,000 clones, about 90% seen once. The source material was PBMCs or T cells enriched from blood (not recorded which). The receptors here all came from a man aged 18 to 30 who had recovered from COVID-19. Both conserved end residues are part of each CDR3. Each record gives: V gene, D gene, clone size, J gene, CDR3 protein, CDR3 DNA. A D gene is named only where the DNA matches it firmly. Size is stated for part of the rows, as once, few or many counts, or as a class when the clone is expanded.

TRBV4-1	NA	once	TRBJ1-4	CASSIRDFWNEEEKLFF	TGCGCCAGCAGCATCAGGGACTTTTGGAATGAGGAGGAAAAACTGTTTTTT
TRBV9	TRBD1	NA	TRBJ1-2	CASSSRTGRAYGYTF	TGTGCCAGCAGCTCTCGGACAGGGAGGGCCTATGGCTACACCTTC
TRBV3-1/TRBV3-2	NA	NA	TRBJ2-2	CASSHRGKNTGELFF	TGTGCCAGCAGTCATCGGGGTAAGAACACCGGGGAGCTGTTTTTT
TRBV12-3/TRBV12-4	NA	NA	TRBJ1-1	CASGRQPAEAFF	TGTGCCAGCGGAAGACAGCCAGCTGAAGCTTTCTTT
TRBV9	NA	NA	TRBJ1-1	CASSVGTGNEAFF	TGTGCCAGCAGCGTAGGCACAGGGAATGAAGCTTTCTTT
TRBV19	NA	NA	TRBJ1-4	CASSIGTHNGEKLFF	TGTGCCAGTAGTATCGGTACACACAACGGGGAAAAACTGTTTTTT
TRBV18	NA	NA	TRBJ2-3	CASSPTNGSPDTQYF	TGTGCCAGCTCACCAACTAACGGGAGCCCAGATACGCAGTATTTT
TRBV18	NA	NA	TRBJ2-3	CASSPRQAPDTQYF	TGTGCCAGCTCACCACGTCAAGCGCCGGATACGCAGTATTTT
TRBV3-1/TRBV3-2	NA	NA	TRBJ2-7	CASSPHQGGEQYF	TGTGCCAGCAGCCCGCATCAGGGAGGCGAGCAGTACTTC
TRBV5-6	NA	few	TRBJ2-3	CASGTGTDTQYF	TGTGCCAGCGGGACTGGCACAGATACGCAGTATTTT
TRBV19	TRBD2	NA	TRBJ2-7	CASSARGSPNYEQYF	TGTGCCAGTAGTGCCCGCGGGAGCCCCAACTACGAGCAGTACTTC
TRBV7-3	TRBD1	NA	TRBJ1-6	CASSLGTANNSPLHF	TGTGCCAGCAGCTTAGGGACAGCCAATAATTCACCCCTCCACTTT
TRBV4-1	NA	NA	TRBJ1-3	CASSQGRSLSAGNTIYF	TGCGCCAGCAGCCAAGGGAGATCCCTCTCTGCTGGAAACACCATATATTTT
TRBV6-5	TRBD2	NA	TRBJ2-7	CASSYSGGYGEQYF	TGTGCCAGCAGTTACTCGGGGGGGTACGGCGAGCAGTACTTC
TRBV15	TRBD2	NA	TRBJ2-1	CATSSTGTSGKRNEQFF	TGTGCCACCAGTTCGACCGGGACTAGCGGGAAAAGAAATGAGCAGTTCTTC
TRBV2	TRBD1	NA	TRBJ2-5	CASTPRAGGSETQYF	TGTGCCAGCACCCCGAGGGCAGGGGGCTCAGAGACCCAGTACTTC
TRBV27	NA	NA	TRBJ2-4	CASSRGAKNIQYF	TGTGCCAGCAGCCGCGGAGCCAAAAACATTCAGTACTTC
TRBV5-1	NA	once	TRBJ1-5	CASSLEGVGQPQHF	TGCGCCAGCAGCTTGGAAGGGGTCGGGCAGCCCCAGCATTTT
TRBV28	TRBD1	NA	TRBJ1-1	CASSLGTAEAFF	TGTGCCAGCAGTCTCGGGACAGCAGAAGCTTTCTTT
TRBV6-5	TRBD2	NA	TRBJ2-3	CASSYSSSGPADTQYF	TGTGCCAGCAGTTACTCCTCTAGCGGCCCCGCAGATACGCAGTATTTT
TRBV5-1	NA	NA	TRBJ2-5	CASSLGGKDQETQYF	TGCGCCAGCAGCTTGGGCGGGAAGGACCAAGAGACCCAGTACTTC
TRBV7-9	NA	NA	TRBJ1-3	CASSPGGGTESTIYF	TGTGCCAGCAGCCCTGGGGGAGGCACGGAGAGCACCATATATTTT